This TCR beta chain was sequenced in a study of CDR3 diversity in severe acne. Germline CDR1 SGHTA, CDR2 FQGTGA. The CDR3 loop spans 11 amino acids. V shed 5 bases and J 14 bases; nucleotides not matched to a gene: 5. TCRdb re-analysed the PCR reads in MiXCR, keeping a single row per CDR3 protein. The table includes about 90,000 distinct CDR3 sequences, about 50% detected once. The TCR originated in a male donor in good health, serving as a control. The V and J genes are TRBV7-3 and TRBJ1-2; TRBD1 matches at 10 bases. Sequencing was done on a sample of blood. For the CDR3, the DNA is TGTGCCAGCAGCCCTCCGGGACAGGGGACCTTC. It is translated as CASSPPGQGTF.